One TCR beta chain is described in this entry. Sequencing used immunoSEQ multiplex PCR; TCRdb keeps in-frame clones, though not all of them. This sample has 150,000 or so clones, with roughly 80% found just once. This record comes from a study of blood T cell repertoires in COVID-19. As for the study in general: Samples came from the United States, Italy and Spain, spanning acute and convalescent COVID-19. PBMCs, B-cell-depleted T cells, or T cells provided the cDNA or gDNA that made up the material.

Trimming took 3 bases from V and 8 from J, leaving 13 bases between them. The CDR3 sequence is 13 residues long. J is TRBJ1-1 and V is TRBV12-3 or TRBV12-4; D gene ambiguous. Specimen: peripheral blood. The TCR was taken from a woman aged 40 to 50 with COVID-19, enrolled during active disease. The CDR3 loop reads CASSFLQRREAFF. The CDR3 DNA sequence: TGTGCCAGCAGTTTTTTACAAAGGCGGGAAGCTTTCTTT.